This TCR beta chain appears in the sequencing data of a study of Tregs in tolerant kidney transplant recipients. Study-level background: Mixed chimerism was transient after nonmyeloablative marrow transplants from related graft donors.

Unstimulated Tregs (CD4+CD25+CD127-) and CD4+CD25- non-Tregs were sorted from PBMCs. Comments on this clone: Its antigen remains unknown.

Regarding the study as a whole: Changing PCR primers prevented nucleotide comparison between some patients' samples. Biological reproducibility was not directly addressed, but technical replication error appeared minimal.

This CDR3 has 14 residues. V lost 1 base and J lost 4; bases outside the gene matches: 2. Germline V gives CDR1 MGHDK, CDR2 SYGVNS. Clones were read by immunoSEQ multiplex PCR, and TCRdb kept only the in-frame ones, dropping some. The sample lists about 110,000 clones, nearly 90% occurring once. The chain combines TRBV25-1 with TRBJ2-3; 7 nucleotides line up with TRBD2. The material sequenced was CD4+ T cells from blood, taken before the transplant. This TCR was sampled from a human donor who received a combined kidney and bone marrow transplant. The CDR3 nucleotides are TGTGCCAGCAGTGAATCGGGGAGGGCAGATACGCAGTATTTT. Its translation is CASSESGRADTQYF.